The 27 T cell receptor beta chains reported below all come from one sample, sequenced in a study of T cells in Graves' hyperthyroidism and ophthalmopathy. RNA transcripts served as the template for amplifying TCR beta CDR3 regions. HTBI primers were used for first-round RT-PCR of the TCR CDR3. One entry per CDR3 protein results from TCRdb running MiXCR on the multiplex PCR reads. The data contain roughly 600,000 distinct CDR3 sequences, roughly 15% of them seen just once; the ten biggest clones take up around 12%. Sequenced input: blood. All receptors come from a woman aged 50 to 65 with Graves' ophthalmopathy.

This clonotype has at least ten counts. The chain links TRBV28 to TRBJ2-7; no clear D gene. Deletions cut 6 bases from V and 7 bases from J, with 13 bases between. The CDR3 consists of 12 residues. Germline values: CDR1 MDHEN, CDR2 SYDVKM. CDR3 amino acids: CASSYNPNEQYF. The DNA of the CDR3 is TGTGCCAGCAGCTATAATCCTAATGAGCAGTACTTC.

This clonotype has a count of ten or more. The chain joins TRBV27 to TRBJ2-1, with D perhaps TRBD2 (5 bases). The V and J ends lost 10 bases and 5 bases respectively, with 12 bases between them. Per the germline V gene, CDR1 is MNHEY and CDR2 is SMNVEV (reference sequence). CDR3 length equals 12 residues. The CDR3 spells CATYDYDNEQFF. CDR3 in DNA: TGTGCCACCTACGACTATGACAATGAGCAGTTCTTC.

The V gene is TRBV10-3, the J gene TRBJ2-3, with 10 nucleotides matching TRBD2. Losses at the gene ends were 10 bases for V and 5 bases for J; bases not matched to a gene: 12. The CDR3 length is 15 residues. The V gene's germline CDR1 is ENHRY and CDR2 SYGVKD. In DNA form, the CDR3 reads TGTGCCACCGAACGGGGCAGCGGGGGGGGAGATACGCAGTATTTT. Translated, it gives CATERGSGGGDTQYF.

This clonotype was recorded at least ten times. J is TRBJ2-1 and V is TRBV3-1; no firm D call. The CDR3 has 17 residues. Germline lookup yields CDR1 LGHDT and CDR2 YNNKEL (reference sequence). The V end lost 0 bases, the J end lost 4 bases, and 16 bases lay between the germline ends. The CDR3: CASSQDKGIRPYNEQFF. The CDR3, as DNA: TGTGCCAGCAGCCAAGATAAAGGGATTAGACCGTACAATGAGCAGTTCTTC.

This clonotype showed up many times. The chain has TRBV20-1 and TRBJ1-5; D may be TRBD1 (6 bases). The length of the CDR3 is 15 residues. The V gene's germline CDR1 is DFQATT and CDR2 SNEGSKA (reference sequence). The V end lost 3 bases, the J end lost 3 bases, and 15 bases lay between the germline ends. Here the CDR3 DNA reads TGCAGTGCTAGTTTTTTGGACAGACTCAATCAGCCCCAGCATTTT. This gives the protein CSASFLDRLNQPQHF.

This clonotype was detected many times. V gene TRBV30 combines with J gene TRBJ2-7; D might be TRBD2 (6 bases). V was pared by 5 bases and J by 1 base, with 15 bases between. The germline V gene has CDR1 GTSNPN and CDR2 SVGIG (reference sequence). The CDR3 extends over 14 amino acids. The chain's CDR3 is CAWGTGLTSYEQYF. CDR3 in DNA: TGTGCCTGGGGAACGGGACTCACATCCTACGAGCAGTACTTC. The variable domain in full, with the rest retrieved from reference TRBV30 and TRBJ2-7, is SQTIHQWPATLVQPVGSPLSLECTVEGTSNPNLYWYRQAAGRGLQLLFYSVGIGQISSEVPQNLSASRPQDRQFILSSKKLLLSDSGFYLCAWGTGLTSYEQYFGPGTRLTVT.

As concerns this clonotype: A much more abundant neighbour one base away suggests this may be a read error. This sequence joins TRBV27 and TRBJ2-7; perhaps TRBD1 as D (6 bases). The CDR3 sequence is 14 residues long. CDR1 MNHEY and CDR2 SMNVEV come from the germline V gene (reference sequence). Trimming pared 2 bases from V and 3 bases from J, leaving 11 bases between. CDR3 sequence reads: CASSLGQSRYEQYF. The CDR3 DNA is TGTGCCAGCAGTTTAGGACAGTCTCGCTACGAGCAGTACTTC.

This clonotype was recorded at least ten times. The CDR3 region has the DNA TGTGCCAGCAGTTTGTCGGGACAGGAGAGAGCTAACTATGGCTACACCTTC. Translated: CASSLSGQERANYGYTF. This chain uses TRBV27 with TRBJ1-2, with 8 bases matching TRBD1. Germline V gives CDR1 MNHEY, CDR2 SMNVEV (reference sequence). This CDR3 is 17 amino acids long. Trimming removed 3 bases from V and 0 bases from J; junction bases left unmatched: 9.

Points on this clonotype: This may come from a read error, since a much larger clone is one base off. The chain's CDR3 is CASSPQMTRKELFF. CDR3 coding DNA: TGTGCCAGCAGCCCTCAAATGACAAGGAAAGAACTGTTTTTT. V usage is TRBV7-3 and J usage is TRBJ1-4; D gene uncertain. This CDR3 spans 14 amino acids. V was cut by 5 bases and J by 12 bases, with 19 bases left in between. Per the germline V gene, CDR1 is SGHTA and CDR2 is FQGTGA.

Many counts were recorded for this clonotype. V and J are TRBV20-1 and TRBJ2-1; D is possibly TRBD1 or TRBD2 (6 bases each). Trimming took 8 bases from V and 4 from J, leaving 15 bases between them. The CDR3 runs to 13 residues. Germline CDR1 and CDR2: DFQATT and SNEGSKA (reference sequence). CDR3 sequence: CSWGASRYNEQFF. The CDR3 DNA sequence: TGCAGTTGGGGGGCTAGCCGGTACAATGAGCAGTTCTTC.

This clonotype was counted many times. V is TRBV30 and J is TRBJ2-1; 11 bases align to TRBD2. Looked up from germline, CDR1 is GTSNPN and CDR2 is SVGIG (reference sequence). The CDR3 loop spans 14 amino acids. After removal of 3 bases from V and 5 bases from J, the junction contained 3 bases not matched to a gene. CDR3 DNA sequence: TGTGCCTGGAGGGTAGCGGGAGGGCACAATGAGCAGTTCTTC. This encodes CAWRVAGGHNEQFF.

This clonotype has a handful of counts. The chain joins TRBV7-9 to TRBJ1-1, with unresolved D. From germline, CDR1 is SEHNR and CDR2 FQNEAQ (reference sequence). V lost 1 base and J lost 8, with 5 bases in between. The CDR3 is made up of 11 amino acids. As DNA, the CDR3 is TGTGCCAGCAGCTTAGTCGAAGAAGCTTTCTTT. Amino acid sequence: CASSLVEEAFF.

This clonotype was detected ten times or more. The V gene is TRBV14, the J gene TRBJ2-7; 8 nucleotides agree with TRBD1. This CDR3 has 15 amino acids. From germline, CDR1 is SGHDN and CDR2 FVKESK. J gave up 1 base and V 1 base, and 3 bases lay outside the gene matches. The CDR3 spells CASSQVRDRSYEQYF. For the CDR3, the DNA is TGTGCCAGCAGCCAAGTCCGGGACAGGTCCTACGAGCAGTACTTC.

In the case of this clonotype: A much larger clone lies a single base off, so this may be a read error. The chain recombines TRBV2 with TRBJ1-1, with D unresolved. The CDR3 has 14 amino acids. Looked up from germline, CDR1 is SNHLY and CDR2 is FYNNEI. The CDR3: CTSSERAGNTEAFF. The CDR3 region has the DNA TGTACCAGCAGTGAACGAGCGGGAAACACTGAAGCTTTCTTT.

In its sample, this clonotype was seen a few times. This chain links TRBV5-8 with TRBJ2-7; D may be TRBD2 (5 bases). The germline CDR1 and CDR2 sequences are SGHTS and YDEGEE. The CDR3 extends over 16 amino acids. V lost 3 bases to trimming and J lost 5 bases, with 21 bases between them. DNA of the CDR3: TGTGCCAGCAGCTCCCTGACGGGATACCCTCGGAACGAGCAGTACTTC. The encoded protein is CASSSLTGYPRNEQYF.

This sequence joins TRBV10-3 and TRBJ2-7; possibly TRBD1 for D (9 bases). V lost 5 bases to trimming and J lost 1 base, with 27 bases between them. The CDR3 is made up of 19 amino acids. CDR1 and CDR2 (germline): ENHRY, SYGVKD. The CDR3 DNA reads TGTGCCATCAGTTACGACAGGGGGGGCAGCGGGAGTTCTTCCTACGAGCAGTACTTC. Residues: CAISYDRGGSGSSSYEQYF.

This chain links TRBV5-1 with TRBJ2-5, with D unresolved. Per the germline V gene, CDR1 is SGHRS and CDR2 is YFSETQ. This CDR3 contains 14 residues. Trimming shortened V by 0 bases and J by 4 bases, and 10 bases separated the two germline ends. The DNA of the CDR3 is TGCGCCAGCAGCTTGGACCGGAATCTAGAGACCCAGTACTTC. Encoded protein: CASSLDRNLETQYF.

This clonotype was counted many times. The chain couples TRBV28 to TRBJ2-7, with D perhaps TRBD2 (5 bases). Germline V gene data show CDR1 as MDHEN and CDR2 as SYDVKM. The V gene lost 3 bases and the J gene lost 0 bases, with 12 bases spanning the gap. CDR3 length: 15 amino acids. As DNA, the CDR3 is TGTGCCAGCAGTTTTGCAAGCGGACCCTCCTACGAGCAGTACTTC. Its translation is CASSFASGPSYEQYF.

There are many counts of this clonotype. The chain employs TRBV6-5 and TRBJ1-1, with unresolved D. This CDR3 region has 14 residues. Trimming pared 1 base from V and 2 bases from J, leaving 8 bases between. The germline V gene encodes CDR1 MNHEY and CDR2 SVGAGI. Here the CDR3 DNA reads TGTGCCAGCAGTTACTGGGTAGATAACACTGAAGCTTTCTTT. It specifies CASSYWVDNTEAFF.

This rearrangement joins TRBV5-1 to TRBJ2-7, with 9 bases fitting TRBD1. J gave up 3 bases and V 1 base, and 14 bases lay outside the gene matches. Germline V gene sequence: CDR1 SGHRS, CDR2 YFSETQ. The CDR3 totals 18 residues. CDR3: CASSLWGTGSGRSYEQYF. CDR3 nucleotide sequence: TGCGCCAGCAGCTTGTGGGGGACAGGGAGTGGAAGAAGCTACGAGCAGTACTTC.

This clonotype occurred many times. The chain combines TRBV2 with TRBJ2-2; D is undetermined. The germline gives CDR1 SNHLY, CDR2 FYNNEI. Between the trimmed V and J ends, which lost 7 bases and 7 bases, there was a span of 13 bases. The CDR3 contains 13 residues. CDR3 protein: CASKVGRNGELFF. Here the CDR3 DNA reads TGTGCCAGCAAAGTGGGCCGAAACGGGGAGCTGTTTTTT.

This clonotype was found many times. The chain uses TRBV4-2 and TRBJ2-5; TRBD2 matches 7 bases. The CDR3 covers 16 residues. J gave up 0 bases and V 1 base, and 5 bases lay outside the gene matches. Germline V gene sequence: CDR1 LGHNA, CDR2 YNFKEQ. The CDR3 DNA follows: TGTGCCAGCAGCCAAGGACGGGGGGAGTACCAAGAGACCCAGTACTTC. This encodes CASSQGRGEYQETQYF.

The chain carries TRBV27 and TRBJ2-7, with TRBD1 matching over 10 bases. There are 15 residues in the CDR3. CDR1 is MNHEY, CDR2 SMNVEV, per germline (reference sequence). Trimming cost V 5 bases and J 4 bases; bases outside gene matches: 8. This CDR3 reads CASSRSTGGGYEQYF. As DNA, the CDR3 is TGTGCCAGCAGTCGATCGACAGGGGGCGGTTACGAGCAGTACTTC.

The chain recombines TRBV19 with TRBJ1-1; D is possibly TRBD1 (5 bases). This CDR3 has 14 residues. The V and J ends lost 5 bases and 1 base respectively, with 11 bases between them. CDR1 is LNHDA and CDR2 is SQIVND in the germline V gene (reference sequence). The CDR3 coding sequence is TGTGCCAGTAGTCGGGGGTACTGGAACACTGAAGCTTTCTTT. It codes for CASSRGYWNTEAFF.

CDR3 in amino acids: CASSQVSGTRREQYF. Here the CDR3 DNA reads TGCGCCAGCAGCCAAGTCTCCGGGACTAGGCGGGAGCAGTACTTC. This chain uses TRBV4-3 with TRBJ2-7; 8 positions agree with TRBD2. Germline CDR1 is LGHNA and CDR2 is YSLEER. Unmatched junction bases numbered 9, after V lost 1 base and J lost 7 bases. The CDR3 is made up of 15 amino acids.

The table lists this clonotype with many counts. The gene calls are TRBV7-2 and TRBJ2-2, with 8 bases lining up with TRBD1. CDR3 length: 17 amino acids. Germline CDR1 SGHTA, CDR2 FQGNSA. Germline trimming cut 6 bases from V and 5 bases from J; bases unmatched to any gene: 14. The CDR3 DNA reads TGTGCCAGCAGACGAACCCAGGGGGCGGGCTGGACCGGGGAGCTGTTTTTT. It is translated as CASRRTQGAGWTGELFF. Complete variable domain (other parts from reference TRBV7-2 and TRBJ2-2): GAGVSQSPSNKVTEKGKDVELRCDPISGHTALYWYRQSLGQGLEFLIYFQGNSAPDKSGLPSDRFSAERTGGSVSTLTIQRTQQEDSAVYLCASRRTQGAGWTGELFFGEGSRLTVL.

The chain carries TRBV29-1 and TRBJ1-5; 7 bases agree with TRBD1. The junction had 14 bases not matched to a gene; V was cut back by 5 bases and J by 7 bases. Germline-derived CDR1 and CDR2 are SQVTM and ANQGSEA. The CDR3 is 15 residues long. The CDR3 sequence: CSVTVGGRGKQPQHF. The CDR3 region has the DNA TGCAGCGTTACCGTCGGGGGCAGGGGGAAACAGCCCCAGCATTTT.